One sample yielded the 26 T cell receptor beta chains listed below, sequenced in a study of identical twins. TCRdb re-derived calls from the 5' RACE reads in MiXCR, one entry per CDR3 protein. The sample includes approximately 410,000 distinct CDR3 sequences, less than 20% of them seen just once. The sample comprised naive T cells sorted from blood. These TCRs come from a man in his fifties or sixties in good health.

V gene TRBV27 combines with J gene TRBJ2-7; D call uncertain. In germline, CDR1 is MNHEY, CDR2 SMNVEV (reference sequence). This CDR3 has 16 residues. Trimming removed 1 base at V and 5 bases at J, with 18 bases between. CDR3 coding DNA: TGTGCCAGCAGTTTATTCTTGCCTGGACCTGGAGACGAGCAGTACTTC. This sequence encodes CASSLFLPGPGDEQYF.

The chain uses TRBV6-5 and TRBJ1-6; D is perhaps TRBD1 (5 bases). V shed 4 bases and J shed 0 bases, with 10 bases lying between them. CDR3 length equals 16 residues. In germline, CDR1 is MNHEY, CDR2 SVGAGI. CDR3: CASSLEGSSYNSPLHF. The DNA of the CDR3 is TGTGCCAGCAGTTTAGAGGGGAGCTCCTATAATTCACCCCTCCACTTT.

This clonotype came up many times. This chain links TRBV5-1 with TRBJ2-5, with 9 nucleotides matching TRBD1. The CDR3 loop spans 17 amino acids. V gave up 1 base and J gave up 1 base; unmatched junction bases: 8. Germline V CDR1 and CDR2: SGHRS, YFSETQ. Written as DNA, the CDR3 is TGCGCCAGCAGCTTGACTCCCGGGACAGGGCTCCAAGAGACCCAGTACTTC. Translated, it gives CASSLTPGTGLQETQYF.

This clonotype was recorded at least ten times. This chain links TRBV5-1 with TRBJ2-1, with D possibly being TRBD2 (5 bases). The CDR3 has 12 amino acids. Trimming took off 4 bases at V and 11 bases at J, with 13 bases between the two ends. Germline V CDR1 and CDR2: SGHRS, YFSETQ. The CDR3 nucleotides are TGCGCCAGCAGCGCTAGCCGGGAAAAGCAGTTCTTC. Amino acids: CASSASREKQFF. Full variable domain (remainder filled in from reference TRBV5-1 and TRBJ2-1): KAGVTQTPRYLIKTRGQQVTLSCSPISGHRSVSWYQQTPGQGLQFLFEYFSETQRNKGNFPGRFSGRQFSNSRSEMNVSTLELGDSALYLCASSASREKQFFGPGTRLTVL.

The chain has TRBV10-3 and TRBJ2-3; the D gene is possibly TRBD1 (5 bases). Trimming removed 2 bases at V and 4 bases at J, with 16 bases between. This CDR3 has 16 amino acids. CDR1 and CDR2 (germline): ENHRY, SYGVKD. This CDR3 is CAISEVSGAVADTQYF. The CDR3 DNA follows: TGTGCCATCAGTGAGGTCTCTGGGGCGGTTGCAGATACGCAGTATTTT.

A few counts support this clonotype. The CDR3: CASSQDGLAGADTQYF. The DNA of the CDR3 is TGCGCCAGCAGCCAAGATGGTCTAGCGGGAGCAGATACGCAGTATTTT. This chain links TRBV4-3 with TRBJ2-3, with 10 bases identical to TRBD2. The CDR3 is made up of 16 amino acids. From germline, CDR1 is LGHNA and CDR2 YSLEER. Trimming at V came to 0 bases and at J to 4 bases, leaving 4 bases not matched to a gene.

This clonotype has just a few counts. The chain employs TRBV6-2 or TRBV6-3 and TRBJ2-7; D possibly uses TRBD1 or TRBD2 (5 bases each). The CDR3 extends over 13 amino acids. With 8 bases removed from V and 1 base from J, the gap between germline ends came to 12 bases. Looked up from germline, CDR1 is MNHEY and CDR2 is SVGEGT. The CDR3 DNA sequence: TGTGCCAGCGCTCGGGACGGGTCCTACGAGCAGTACTTC. Amino acids: CASARDGSYEQYF.

The chain carries TRBV20-1 and TRBJ2-5, with 9 bases lining up with TRBD1. V was pared by 5 bases and J by 3 bases, with 4 bases of the junction left unmatched. This CDR3 comprises 13 residues. CDR1 DFQATT and CDR2 SNEGSKA come from the germline V gene (reference sequence). CDR3 sequence: CSAFRTGEETQYF. The CDR3 bases are TGCAGTGCTTTCCGGACAGGGGAAGAGACCCAGTACTTC.

This clonotype has a handful of counts. The chain combines TRBV11-2 with TRBJ2-5; 16 bases match TRBD2. The CDR3 is 19 residues long. Trimming took 3 bases from V and 5 from J; bases not matched to a gene: 12. Germline assignment: CDR1 SGHAT and CDR2 FQNNGV. CDR3 sequence: CASSFGTSGGASSQETQYF. The CDR3 region has the DNA TGTGCCAGCAGCTTTGGGACTAGCGGGGGGGCCAGTTCACAGGAGACCCAGTACTTC.

This clonotype was observed a handful of times. V gene TRBV9 combines with J gene TRBJ2-2, with D unclear. Germline CDR1 reads SGDLS; CDR2 reads YYNGEE. The CDR3 runs to 13 residues. The V and J ends lost 6 bases and 3 bases respectively, with 9 bases between them. The CDR3, as DNA: TGTGCCAGCACCCGAATCCACACCGGGGAGCTGTTTTTT. This sequence encodes CASTRIHTGELFF. Filled out from reference TRBV9 and TRBJ2-2, the complete variable domain reads DSGVTQTPKHLITATGQRVTLRCSPRSGDLSVYWYQQSLDQGLQFLIQYYNGEERAKGNILERFSAQQFPDLHSELNLSSLELGDSALYFCASTRIHTGELFFGEGSRLTVL.

This clonotype was seen repeatedly, ten times or more. J is TRBJ2-1 and V is TRBV5-8, with D maybe TRBD1 (6 bases). Germline-derived CDR1 and CDR2 are SGHTS and YDEGEE. Trimming took 1 base from V and 8 from J, leaving 19 bases between them. The CDR3 is made up of 16 amino acids. CDR3 DNA sequence: TGTGCCAGCAGCTTGCCCAGAAGGGGGTATGTAGATGAGCAGTTCTTC. Amino acid sequence: CASSLPRRGYVDEQFF.

The count of this clonotype is one. The chain combines TRBV4-3 with TRBJ2-7, with 10 bases matching TRBD1. J was trimmed by 4 bases and V by 6 bases; bases with no gene match: 15. Germline-derived CDR1 and CDR2 are LGHNA and YSLEER. The CDR3 sequence is 17 residues long. This CDR3 is CASSQTPPGTGVYEQYF. The CDR3 DNA follows: TGCGCCAGCAGTCAAACGCCTCCCGGGACAGGGGTTTACGAGCAGTACTTC.

V is TRBV12-3 or TRBV12-4 and J is TRBJ1-2; the match to TRBD1 covers 10 bases. The CDR3 has 17 amino acids. Trimming cost V 6 bases and J 6 bases; bases outside gene matches: 16. The CDR3 sequence: CASSALDRGTQGDGYTF. For the CDR3, the DNA is TGTGCCAGCAGCGCTTTGGACAGGGGGACCCAAGGGGATGGCTACACCTTC.

The chain is built from TRBV29-1 and TRBJ2-3; 11 bases agree with TRBD1. The CDR3 extends over 14 amino acids. Germline assignment: CDR1 SQVTM and CDR2 ANQGSEA. Unmatched junction bases numbered 8, after V lost 7 bases and J lost 5 bases. The chain's CDR3 is CSAQDRGQGDTQYF. CDR3 sequence (DNA): TGCAGCGCCCAGGACAGGGGGCAAGGAGATACGCAGTATTTT.

V and J are TRBV4-2 and TRBJ2-2; 7 nucleotides agree with TRBD2. Per the germline V gene, CDR1 is LGHNA and CDR2 is YNFKEQ. This CDR3 has 16 amino acids. Trimming cost V 0 bases and J 5 bases; bases outside gene matches: 6. CDR3 protein: CASSQESSGITGELFF. CDR3 DNA: TGTGCCAGCAGCCAAGAATCAAGCGGGATAACCGGGGAGCTGTTTTTT.

The V call is TRBV11-1, the J call TRBJ2-7, with D perhaps TRBD1 (6 bases). The germline V gene has CDR1 SGHAT and CDR2 FQDESV (reference sequence). The CDR3 has 15 amino acids. Trimming took off 1 base at V and 1 base at J, with 11 bases between the two ends. CDR3 DNA sequence: TGTGCCAGCAGCTTAGACTCCGGACAGTCCTACGAGCAGTACTTC. Encoded protein: CASSLDSGQSYEQYF.

The J gene is TRBJ2-1, the V gene TRBV4-3; 9 bases match TRBD2. Per the germline V gene, CDR1 is LGHNA and CDR2 is YSLEER. Trimming took 2 bases from V and 6 from J; bases not matched to a gene: 5. This CDR3 has 15 residues. The chain's CDR3 is CASSQILAGLNEQFF. In DNA form, the CDR3 reads TGCGCCAGCAGCCAAATCCTAGCGGGACTCAATGAGCAGTTCTTC.

There are a few counts of this clonotype. The J gene is TRBJ1-5, the V gene TRBV20-1, with D perhaps TRBD1 (6 bases). The CDR3 runs to 15 residues. Germline CDR1 is DFQATT and CDR2 is SNEGSKA (reference sequence). V lost 2 bases, J lost 6 bases, and 17 bases lay in between. The CDR3 region has the DNA TGCAGTGCTAGATACTGGGGGGGGGCGCTTCAGCCCCAGCATTTT. Protein: CSARYWGGALQPQHF.

About this clonotype: Since a much larger clone is just one base distant, this may be a read error. V gene TRBV27 combines with J gene TRBJ2-3, with 7 positions matching TRBD1. V was clipped by 3 bases and J by 7 bases; unmatched bases: 19. This CDR3 spans 18 amino acids. Germline V gene lookup returns CDR1 MNHEY and CDR2 SMNVEV (reference sequence). CDR3 region: CASSLVSGYSEGANTQYF. The CDR3 DNA reads as TGTGCCAGCAGTTTGGTGTCGGGATACAGCGAGGGGGCAAATACGCAGTATTTT.

This clonotype was detected ten times or more. The chain recombines TRBV29-1 with TRBJ2-1; 9 positions match TRBD1. In germline, CDR1 is SQVTM, CDR2 ANQGSEA. Unmatched junction bases numbered 12, after V lost 7 bases and J lost 11 bases. This CDR3 spans 13 amino acids. The CDR3 sequence is CSAQDGQGRQQFF. The CDR3 nucleotides read TGCAGCGCCCAAGACGGACAGGGGCGACAGCAGTTCTTC.

This chain connects TRBV6-1 to TRBJ1-2; no definite D call. V was shortened by 11 bases and J by 12 bases, with 25 bases between the two germline ends. This CDR3 has 13 residues. Germline V lookup: CDR1 MNHNS, CDR2 SASEGT. The CDR3 spells CASRTDIGFVDTF. In DNA, the CDR3 is TGTGCCTCCCGGACGGATATAGGATTCGTGGACACCTTC.

The chain has TRBV5-1 and TRBJ1-1, with a weak D call TRBD1 (6 bases). V was pared by 4 bases and J by 1 base, with 11 bases between. The CDR3 sequence is 14 residues long. Germline lookup yields CDR1 SGHRS and CDR2 YFSETQ. CDR3: CASSVRQANTEAFF. The CDR3 region has the DNA TGCGCCAGCAGCGTGAGACAGGCGAACACTGAAGCTTTCTTT.

The chain joins TRBV5-6 to TRBJ2-1, with D unresolved. In germline, CDR1 is SGHDT, CDR2 YYEEEE. This CDR3 spans 14 amino acids. The V gene lost 1 base and the J gene lost 5 bases, with 10 bases spanning the gap. The CDR3 region has the DNA TGTGCCAGCAGCTTGTTCAGTTCTCACAATGAGCAGTTCTTC. Amino acids: CASSLFSSHNEQFF. The whole variable domain, remainder taken from reference TRBV5-6 and TRBJ2-1, is DAGVTQSPTHLIKTRGQQVTLRCSPKSGHDTVSWYQQALGQGPQFIFQYYEEEERQRGNFPDRFSGHQFPNYSSELNVNALLLGDSALYLCASSLFSSHNEQFFGPGTRLTVL.

In this sample, this clonotype turned up a few times. The J gene is TRBJ2-7, the V gene TRBV6-6, with 7 bases matching TRBD1. The CDR3 runs to 12 residues. V was pared by 2 bases and J by 6 bases, with 1 base of the junction left unmatched. Germline CDR1 reads MNHNY; CDR2 reads SVGAGI (reference sequence). The CDR3 region has the DNA TGTGCCAGCAGTTACCGGGACAGCGAGCAGTACTTC. Its translation: CASSYRDSEQYF.

This clonotype was counted a few times. V and J are TRBV20-1 and TRBJ1-1, with D perhaps matching TRBD1 (6 bases). Germline assignment: CDR1 DFQATT and CDR2 SNEGSKA (reference sequence). This CDR3 has 13 amino acids. Trimming pared 5 bases from V and 5 bases from J, leaving 15 bases between. CDR3 coding DNA: TGCAGTGCTTCCAGGGGAGGTCCAACTGAAGCTTTCTTT. Translation: CSASRGGPTEAFF.

This clonotype has just one count. This chain connects TRBV9 to TRBJ2-7, with TRBD1 as a possible D gene (5 bases). The CDR3 has 14 amino acids. V was shortened by 0 bases and J by 3 bases, with 10 bases between the two germline ends. Germline-derived CDR1 and CDR2 are SGDLS and YYNGEE. DNA of the CDR3: TGTGCCAGCAGCGTAGGGCAGGGTAACTACGAGCAGTACTTC. Its translation: CASSVGQGNYEQYF. The full variable domain, its missing parts supplied by reference TRBV9 and TRBJ2-7, is DSGVTQTPKHLITATGQRVTLRCSPRSGDLSVYWYQQSLDQGLQFLIQYYNGEERAKGNILERFSAQQFPDLHSELNLSSLELGDSALYFCASSVGQGNYEQYFGPGTRLTVT.